A selection of T cell receptor beta chains follows, all from one sample in a study of somatic mutations in cytotoxic T cells in rheumatoid arthritis. Sequencing used immunoSEQ multiplex PCR; TCRdb keeps in-frame clones, though not all of them. Of 3,500 to 5,000 clones listed, approximately 93% are singletons. Sequencing was performed on CD8+ T cells sorted from blood. The receptors shown here come from a woman aged 55-69 years with rheumatoid arthritis. The CDR3 runs from the conserved cysteine through the conserved F or W. A D gene is named only where the DNA matches it firmly. Clone size, where shown, is once, few, many, or a class for clones that have expanded.

v_gene	abundance	len	d_gene	CDR3aa
TRBV7-9	NA	14	NA	CASSPPRVPGELFF
TRBV7-2	once	12	NA	CASSRDYQPQHF
TRBV27	NA	14	NA	CASSPEGLRNIQYF
TRBV5-4	NA	16	TRBD1	CASSLDRGLANEKLFF
TRBV13	NA	13	TRBD1	CASSSDRADIQYF
TRBV7-9	NA	18	TRBD1	CASSLVGTGEGYNSPLHF
TRBV5-1	NA	13	NA	CASSLGQTGELFF
TRBV7-9	NA	16	TRBD1	CASSLASGGLGDTIYF
TRBV7-6	NA	16	TRBD2	CASSLTSGRPSHEQYF
TRBV27	NA	15	NA	CASSLIPVGTDTQYF
TRBV28	NA	15	NA	CASVQTGYRRNTIYF
TRBV27	NA	17	TRBD2	CASSLPPLAGGHNEQFF
TRBV28	NA	16	NA	CASSLDRQGTYNEQFF
TRBV4-2	NA	17	TRBD2	CASSPPGLAVYTDTQYF
TRBV7-9	NA	16	NA	CASSPPDSPSNQPQHF
TRBV6-6	NA	14	NA	CASSDGVGTDTQYF
TRBV5-6	NA	13	NA	CASSLSEDLRYTF
TRBV7-9	NA	13	TRBD2	CASSAGLAGGRFF
TRBV19	NA	15	TRBD2	CASSRSGLGYNEQFF
TRBV10-1	NA	14	TRBD1	CASSGLTGGTEAFF
TRBV4-1	NA	15	TRBD1	CASSQEATGGYEQYF
TRBV28	NA	11	NA	CASRSNTEAFF
TRBV27	NA	15	TRBD2	CASSFSGGALDTQYF
TRBV5-1	NA	12	NA	CASSFRGNEQFF